The 30 T cell receptor beta chains presented below share a single source sample, sequenced in a study of T-cell memory formation after mild COVID-19. Using its own MiXCR run on the 5' RACE reads, TCRdb lists one record per CDR3 protein. The sample has 360,000 or so distinct CDR3 sequences, around 30% seen once. The sample taken for sequencing was PBMCs or a T cell subset sorted from them (not recorded which). These receptors all stem from an adult woman who had mild COVID-19 (a few samples of this study predate the infection). Cell type and time point are not known.

The J gene is TRBJ1-4, the V gene TRBV5-1, with a possible D match to TRBD1 (5 bases). V lost 0 bases and J 6 bases, leaving 12 bases between the germline ends. Per germline, CDR1 SGHRS and CDR2 YFSETQ. The CDR3 contains 15 residues. Here the CDR3 reads CASSLEGLPYEKLFF. CDR3 DNA sequence: TGCGCCAGCAGCTTGGAGGGACTGCCCTATGAAAAACTGTTTTTT.

This sequence joins TRBV4-3 and TRBJ2-3; D is possibly TRBD2 (6 bases). CDR3 size: 15 residues. CDR1 and CDR2 (germline): LGHNA, YSLEER. Trimming removed 0 bases from V and 6 bases from J, with 13 bases in between. The CDR3: CASSQEIAGLDTQYF. The CDR3 DNA is TGCGCCAGCAGCCAAGAGATCGCGGGACTGGATACGCAGTATTTT.

This chain links TRBV28 with TRBJ1-2; D is undetermined. CDR3 size: 12 residues. The germline gives CDR1 MDHEN, CDR2 SYDVKM. V was pared by 6 bases and J by 6 bases, with 11 bases between. CDR3 bases: TGTGCCAGCAGGGACGACCTCGATGGCTACACCTTC. Translated, it gives CASRDDLDGYTF.

This clonotype was seen a few times. This chain links TRBV9 with TRBJ2-1; TRBD1 matches at 9 bases. Germline-derived CDR1 and CDR2 are SGDLS and YYNGEE. Germline trimming cut 3 bases from V and 8 bases from J; bases unmatched to any gene: 9. The CDR3 contains 15 residues. The CDR3 reads CASSAPGTGYYEQFF. In nucleotides, the CDR3 is TGTGCCAGCAGCGCTCCCGGGACAGGGTACTATGAGCAGTTCTTC.

The V gene is TRBV5-5, the J gene TRBJ2-7; D uncertain. CDR1 and CDR2 (germline): SGHKS, YYEKEE (reference sequence). This CDR3 is built from 14 residues. The germline V and J ends were trimmed by 1 base and 5 bases, with 13 bases remaining between them. DNA for the CDR3: TGTGCCAGCAGCTTGATAGGCGCTTCCCACGAGCAGTACTTC. It is translated as CASSLIGASHEQYF.

V and J are TRBV7-2 and TRBJ2-1, with a tentative D call TRBD2 (6 bases). The CDR3 length is 15 residues. Trimming took 5 bases from V and 8 from J, leaving 19 bases between them. Germline V gene sequence: CDR1 SGHTA, CDR2 FQGNSA. CDR3 amino acids: CASSPIGRSRDEQFF. In nucleotides, the CDR3 is TGTGCCAGCAGCCCCATAGGGAGGTCAAGGGATGAGCAGTTCTTC.

For this clonotype: Likely a read error: the CDR3 ends without its conserved phenylalanine or tryptophan. The rearrangement uses TRBV20-1 and TRBJ2-7, with TRBD2 matching over 8 bases. The germline CDR1 and CDR2 sequences are DFQATT and SNEGSKA (reference sequence). The CDR3 runs to 14 residues. Trimming removed 3 bases from V and 3 bases from J; junction bases left unmatched: 7. The CDR3 DNA follows: TGCAGTGCTAGCGAAGCGGGAGAGGGCTACGAGCAGTACTTA. Its protein product is CSASEAGEGYEQYL.

In its sample, this clonotype was seen once. V gene TRBV5-6 combines with J gene TRBJ1-2, with D unclear. The V and J ends lost 4 bases and 9 bases respectively, with 16 bases between them. The germline gives CDR1 SGHDT, CDR2 YYEEEE. CDR3 length: 13 amino acids. CDR3 loop: CASSLAPHKSYTF. CDR3 nucleotides: TGTGCCAGCAGCCTAGCTCCTCATAAAAGCTACACCTTC.

The chain has TRBV20-1 and TRBJ1-1; no reliable D call. Trimming cost V 1 base and J 4 bases, with 4 bases left between them. Germline V gene lookup returns CDR1 DFQATT and CDR2 SNEGSKA (reference sequence). The CDR3 length is 11 residues. CDR3 sequence (DNA): TGCAGTGCTAGAGTGGTCACTGAAGCTTTCTTT. Protein: CSARVVTEAFF.

This rearrangement joins TRBV27 to TRBJ2-5, with 9 bases matching TRBD2. There are 14 residues in the CDR3. V was clipped by 5 bases and J by 3 bases; unmatched bases: 4. CDR1 and CDR2 (germline): MNHEY, SMNVEV (reference sequence). CDR3 residues: CASSPEREEETQYF. Written as DNA, the CDR3 is TGTGCCAGCAGTCCTGAGCGGGAGGAAGAGACCCAGTACTTC.

In its sample, this clonotype was seen a few times. This rearrangement joins TRBV4-3 to TRBJ1-4; 8 positions match TRBD1. Unmatched junction bases numbered 12, after V lost 4 bases and J lost 8 bases. CDR1 and CDR2 (germline): LGHNA, YSLEER. The CDR3 covers 16 residues. CDR3 amino acids: CASSRVTGGDGEKLFF. DNA of the CDR3: TGCGCCAGCAGCCGGGTAACAGGGGGAGATGGGGAAAAACTGTTTTTT.

This clonotype was detected only a few times. The gene calls are TRBV6-6 and TRBJ2-1; 9 bases fit TRBD2. Germline loops: CDR1 MNHNY, CDR2 SVGAGI (reference sequence). J was trimmed by 3 bases and V by 2 bases; bases with no gene match: 5. This CDR3 has 16 residues. This CDR3 reads CASSYGGRGGYNEQFF. CDR3 nucleotide sequence: TGTGCCAGCAGTTACGGCGGGCGGGGGGGCTACAATGAGCAGTTCTTC.

The chain links TRBV5-1 to TRBJ1-3; TRBD1 aligns across 8 bases. The CDR3 has 17 residues. CDR1 and CDR2 from the germline V gene are SGHRS and YFSETQ. V lost 3 bases to trimming and J lost 2 bases; unmatched junction nucleotides: 10. CDR3 residues: CASSSSGGSVAGNTIYF. In DNA form, the CDR3 reads TGCGCCAGCAGCTCTTCAGGGGGCTCAGTTGCTGGAAACACCATATATTTT.

The chain is built from TRBV12-3 or TRBV12-4 and TRBJ2-6; a weak D match, TRBD2 (5 bases). This CDR3 region has 19 residues. Trimming cost V 0 bases and J 4 bases, with 19 bases left between them. The CDR3 nucleotides read TGTGCCAGCAGTTTAGCGCAAACTATCCAGCGGTCCGGGGCCAACGTCCTGACTTTC. Translation: CASSLAQTIQRSGANVLTF.

This clonotype was picked up a small number of times. This chain connects TRBV6-6 to TRBJ1-1, with D tentatively TRBD1 (6 bases). The CDR3 loop spans 11 amino acids. Deletions cut 8 bases from V and 7 bases from J, with 11 bases between. The germline CDR1 and CDR2 sequences are MNHNY and SVGAGI (reference sequence). CDR3: CASGQSGEAFF. The CDR3 nucleotides are TGTGCCAGCGGACAGAGTGGTGAAGCTTTCTTT.

This chain uses TRBV6-1 with TRBJ2-3, with TRBD2 matching 12 bases. CDR3 length: 12 amino acids. Germline V gives CDR1 MNHNS, CDR2 SASEGT. V lost 4 bases to trimming and J lost 12 bases; unmatched junction nucleotides: 2. In DNA form, the CDR3 reads TGTGCCAGCAGTGGGACTAGCGGGGAACAGTATTTT. Encoded protein: CASSGTSGEQYF.

In this sample, this clonotype turned up a few times. The chain is built from TRBV15 and TRBJ1-1, with 8 bases lining up with TRBD1. J was trimmed by 4 bases and V by 0 bases; bases with no gene match: 4. Germline CDR1 reads LNHNV; CDR2 reads YYDKDF (reference sequence). The CDR3 runs to 15 residues. CDR3 sequence (DNA): TGTGCCACCAGCAGAGACCCAGGGGGCATCACTGAAGCTTTCTTT. Residues: CATSRDPGGITEAFF.

This clonotype turned up a few times. The V gene is TRBV18, the J gene TRBJ2-1, with unresolved D. The germline gives CDR1 KGHSH, CDR2 LQKENI. This CDR3 comprises 15 residues. Deletions cut 6 bases from V and 2 bases from J, with 14 bases between. CDR3 region: CASSPISNTYNEQFF. CDR3 sequence (DNA): TGTGCCAGCTCTCCAATATCCAACACCTACAATGAGCAGTTCTTC.

This clonotype was counted only a few times. The V gene is TRBV20-1, the J gene TRBJ2-3, with D possibly matching TRBD2 (6 bases). The ends were cut back, 1 base at V and 1 base at J, with 6 bases in the middle. The CDR3 spans 13 residues. Looked up from germline, CDR1 is DFQATT and CDR2 is SNEGSKA (reference sequence). Here the CDR3 reads CSARAGGTDTQYF. CDR3 coding DNA: TGCAGTGCTAGAGCGGGGGGCACAGATACGCAGTATTTT.

J is TRBJ2-3 and V is TRBV12-3 or TRBV12-4, with D uncertain. V was clipped by 6 bases and J by 0 bases, with 7 bases between them. CDR3 size: 13 residues. The CDR3 loop is CASSPASTDTQYF. CDR3 sequence (DNA): TGTGCCAGCAGCCCTGCTAGCACAGATACGCAGTATTTT.

The chain links TRBV7-8 to TRBJ2-3; D ambiguous. In germline, CDR1 is SGHVS, CDR2 FQNEAQ. V was trimmed by 4 bases and J by 0 bases, leaving 11 bases between them. This CDR3 is built from 15 residues. Here the CDR3 DNA reads TGTGCCAGCAGCTCGCTAGATCTTAGCACAGATACGCAGTATTTT. As protein: CASSSLDLSTDTQYF. Full variable domain (rest looked up from reference TRBV7-8 and TRBJ2-3): GAGVSQSPRYKVAKRGQDVALRCDPISGHVSLFWYQQALGQGPEFLTYFQNEAQLDKSGLPSDRFFAERPEGSVSTLKIQRTQQEDSAVYLCASSSLDLSTDTQYFGPGTRLTVL.

CDR3 in amino acids: CASSATGNNYGYTF. As DNA, the CDR3 is TGTGCCAGCTCTGCGACAGGGAATAACTATGGCTACACCTTC. The chain has TRBV18 and TRBJ1-2; 7 nucleotides line up with TRBD1. V was pared by 6 bases and J by 1 base, with 5 bases of the junction left unmatched. This CDR3 has 14 residues. Per the germline V gene, CDR1 is KGHSH and CDR2 is LQKENI. The full variable domain, rest sourced from reference TRBV18 and TRBJ1-2, is NAGVMQNPRHLVRRRGQEARLRCSPMKGHSHVYWYRQLPEEGLKFMVYLQKENIIDESGMPKERFSAEFPKEGPSILRIQQVVRGDSAAYFCASSATGNNYGYTFGSGTRLTVV.

The DNA for the CDR3 is TGCAGTGCTAGAGATCCTGAATTCAGGGAGTACTATGGCTACACCTTC. It specifies CSARDPEFREYYGYTF. The rearrangement links TRBV20-1 to TRBJ1-2; possible D gene TRBD1, 5 bases. The V end lost 0 bases, the J end lost 3 bases, and 17 bases lay between the germline ends. The CDR3 has 16 amino acids. Germline V gene data show CDR1 as DFQATT and CDR2 as SNEGSKA (reference sequence).

This chain links TRBV12-3 or TRBV12-4 with TRBJ1-1, with D possibly matching TRBD1 (6 bases). V lost 3 bases to trimming and J lost 3 bases, with 11 bases between them. CDR3 length: 14 residues. CDR3: CASSFAEGDTEAFF. For the CDR3, the DNA is TGTGCCAGCAGTTTCGCGGAGGGGGACACTGAAGCTTTCTTT.

About this clonotype: At one end the junction does not follow the germline gene, possibly because of a read error. This chain links TRBV29-1 with TRBJ2-7, with 13 nucleotides matching TRBD2. Germline V lookup: CDR1 SQVTM, CDR2 ANQGSEA. The CDR3 covers 17 residues. The CDR3 sequence is CCVTFVGWTSGSGEQYF. The CDR3 DNA reads as TGCTGCGTCACCTTTGTGGGATGGACTAGCGGGAGCGGCGAGCAGTACTTC.

This clonotype was seen only a few times. The chain employs TRBV24-1 and TRBJ2-7, with 10 bases fitting TRBD2. V gave up 7 bases and J gave up 5 bases; unmatched junction bases: 4. The length of the CDR3 is 13 residues. The germline V gene has CDR1 KGHDR and CDR2 SFDVKD. In DNA form, the CDR3 reads TGTGCCACCAGGGCTAGCGGGAGCAACGAGCAGTACTTC. Encoded protein: CATRASGSNEQYF.

This chain uses TRBV7-2 with TRBJ2-7; the D gene is possibly TRBD1 (5 bases). CDR1 SGHTA and CDR2 FQGNSA come from the germline V gene. The CDR3 is made up of 13 amino acids. The germline V and J ends were trimmed by 5 bases and 2 bases, with 10 bases remaining between them. This CDR3 is CASSPTATYEQYF. For the CDR3, the DNA is TGTGCCAGCAGCCCGACAGCAACCTACGAGCAGTACTTC.

This clonotype was detected a few times. This chain uses TRBV29-1 with TRBJ2-5; D is possibly TRBD1 (6 bases). CDR3 length: 14 amino acids. CDR1 and CDR2 from the germline V gene are SQVTM and ANQGSEA. The V end was cut by 5 bases, the J end by 5 bases, with 18 bases between. CDR3 in DNA: TGCAGCGTTTCCGACAGGTGGCTCGGTGAGACCCAGTACTTC. It specifies CSVSDRWLGETQYF.

The V gene is TRBV2, the J gene TRBJ1-2; TRBD1 is a possible D gene (5 bases). Germline-derived CDR1 and CDR2 are SNHLY and FYNNEI. The ends were cut back, 6 bases at V and 4 bases at J, with 21 bases in the middle. The CDR3 spans 16 residues. CDR3 nucleotides: TGTGCCAGCAGGGCGAGAAGACAGAGGTCAAGCTATGGCTACACCTTC. The encoded protein is CASRARRQRSSYGYTF.

The chain links TRBV12-3 or TRBV12-4 to TRBJ1-5; TRBD1 might be the D (6 bases). The CDR3 spans 14 residues. The germline V and J ends were trimmed by 3 bases and 8 bases, with 14 bases remaining between them. The CDR3 here is CASSFGGAYEPQHF. CDR3 bases: TGTGCCAGCAGTTTCGGGGGGGCGTATGAGCCCCAGCATTTT.